This TCR beta chain was obtained from a study of control samples from healthy donors and cancer patients. Profiling relied on immunoSEQ multiplex PCR, and the TCRdb table lists in-frame clones only, not all of them. The table includes roughly 190,000 clones, about nine tenths detected once. The germline V and J ends were trimmed by 0 bases and 0 bases, with 9 bases remaining between them. Germline CDR1 reads MNHEY; CDR2 reads SVGEGT. This CDR3 has 15 amino acids. In this sample, this clone turned up once. This chain uses TRBV6-2 or TRBV6-3 with TRBJ2-7; D not resolved. The source is a man between 25 and 39 years old in good health. Sequencing was carried out using blood. The CDR3 sequence: CASSYSERSSYEQYF. CDR3 nucleotides: TGTGCCAGCAGTTACTCGGAACGTAGCTCCTACGAGCAGTACTTC.